This TCR beta chain was observed in a study of CD4 and CD8 cells across lung adenocarcinoma regions. The CDR3 is 16 residues long. After removal of 4 bases from V and 10 bases from J, the junction contained 15 bases not matched to a gene. Looked up from germline, CDR1 is LGHNA and CDR2 is YNFKEQ. TCRdb passed the PCR reads through MiXCR, listing each CDR3 protein once. Of about 27,000 distinct CDR3 sequences in the sample, 53% were seen once. This clonotype has just a few counts. The patients had localized lung adenocarcinoma, a non-small cell subtype. The source of this sequence is a male donor with lung adenocarcinoma. The CD4 and CD8 labels of this study may be unreliable. The sample was CD8+ T cells from the center of a lung tumor. The chain couples TRBV4-2 to TRBJ2-1, with 8 bases identical to TRBD2. In nucleotides, the CDR3 is TGTGCCAGCAGCCTAAGGACGGGGGGGGGGGGGGGGGAGCAGTTCTTC. Translated, it gives CASSLRTGGGGGEQFF.